This TCR beta chain was sequenced for a study of cytomegalovirus exposure and HLA in healthy donors. Researchers ran the PCR with 60 Vbeta and 13 Jbeta primers. TCRdb keeps only in-frame clones here, not all; method: immunoSEQ multiplex PCR. Of approximately 180,000 clones detected, 75% to 85% appear once; the ten largest clones hold 13%. The CDR3 length is 15 residues. Germline CDR1 and CDR2: SNHLY and FYNNEI. V dropped 4 bases and J dropped 7 bases, with 14 bases sitting between them. The receptor was isolated from a woman in her fifties or sixties in good health and CMV-seropositive. Sequenced: PBMCs. This sequence joins TRBV2 and TRBJ1-6; possible D gene TRBD1, 6 bases. In DNA form, the CDR3 reads TGTGCCAGCAGTGCAACCCAGGGGAAAAATTCACCCCTCCACTTT. Its translation: CASSATQGKNSPLHF.